These 18 T cell receptor beta chains originate from one sample sequenced in a study of OX40 agonist ivuxolimab in advanced cancers. Sequenced by immunoSEQ multiplex PCR; TCRdb stores in-frame clones only, minus some. The data contain around 100,000 clones, roughly nine tenths of them seen just once; the ten biggest clones take up 0.31%. The specimen was CD4+ or CD8+ T cells sorted from blood, collected in a trial of the OX40 agonist ivuxolimab. The receptors derive from an adult with an advanced solid tumor such as melanoma, head and neck, liver or kidney cancer.

The chain is built from TRBV28 and TRBJ2-2; 11 bases map to TRBD1. The CDR3 length is 16 residues. Germline CDR1 reads MDHEN; CDR2 reads SYDVKM. J lost 1 base, V lost 5 bases, and 3 bases had no gene match. CDR3 in amino acids: CASSTGQGVNTGELFF. CDR3 DNA: TGTGCCAGCAGTACGGGACAGGGGGTGAACACCGGGGAGCTGTTTTTT.

The rearrangement links TRBV4-3 to TRBJ1-2, with no clear D. V was clipped by 0 bases and J by 8 bases, with 22 bases between them. The CDR3 runs to 17 residues. Germline V lookup: CDR1 LGHNA, CDR2 YSLEER. For the CDR3, the DNA is TGCGCCAGCAGCCAAGATTTTGGCGTCAACCAACCCCTAGGCTACACCTTC. Its translation is CASSQDFGVNQPLGYTF.

The V and J genes are TRBV7-9 and TRBJ2-4, with D possibly matching TRBD2 (6 bases). The germline V gene encodes CDR1 SEHNR and CDR2 FQNEAQ (reference sequence). V was clipped by 4 bases and J by 1 base, with 11 bases between them. CDR3 length: 15 amino acids. CDR3 sequence (DNA): TGTGCCAGCAGCTATGGGGGACTGGCCAAAAACATTCAGTACTTC. This translates into CASSYGGLAKNIQYF.

This clone came up once. The chain links TRBV18 to TRBJ2-1; 14 bases fit TRBD2. The CDR3 is made up of 18 amino acids. Germline CDR1 is KGHSH and CDR2 is LQKENI. V shed 6 bases and J 1 base; nucleotides not matched to a gene: 8. CDR3 DNA: TGTGCCAGCTCGTCCGGGACTAGCGGGAGAGGGTCCTACAATGAGCAGTTCTTC. Protein sequence: CASSSGTSGRGSYNEQFF.

The V gene is TRBV25-1, the J gene TRBJ1-1; D gene ambiguous. Trimming shortened V by 2 bases and J by 4 bases, and 8 bases separated the two germline ends. Per the germline V gene, CDR1 is MGHDK and CDR2 is SYGVNS. This CDR3 has 13 amino acids. The CDR3, as DNA: TGTGCCAGCAGTGAAGAAGGGCTCACTGAAGCTTTCTTT. Translating gives CASSEEGLTEAFF.

The chain links TRBV4-3 to TRBJ2-7; unclear D gene. Germline CDR1 LGHNA, CDR2 YSLEER. V lost 0 bases, J lost 12 bases, and 15 bases lay in between. The CDR3 runs 13 residues. CDR3 bases: TGCGCCAGCAGCCAAGATCACGTCGCGGTGTTGTACTTC. Amino acids: CASSQDHVAVLYF.

In its sample, this clone was seen once. This chain connects TRBV27 to TRBJ2-7, with 14 bases fitting TRBD2. After removal of 11 bases from V and 1 base from J, the junction contained 7 bases not matched to a gene. The CDR3 extends over 15 amino acids. The germline V gene has CDR1 MNHEY and CDR2 SMNVEV (reference sequence). The CDR3 is CASSRLAGGSYEQYF. The CDR3 region has the DNA TGTGCCTCCTCCAGACTAGCGGGAGGGTCCTACGAGCAGTACTTC.

J is TRBJ1-2 and V is TRBV7-9; tentative D call: TRBD1 (5 bases). The germline CDR1 and CDR2 sequences are SEHNR and FQNEAQ (reference sequence). This CDR3 region has 13 residues. Between the trimmed V and J ends, which lost 1 base and 8 bases, there was a span of 11 bases. The CDR3 loop reads CASSLEGARGYTF. The CDR3 region has the DNA TGTGCCAGCAGCTTAGAAGGGGCGCGCGGCTACACCTTC.

This clone was detected only once. V and J are TRBV5-1 and TRBJ2-3; TRBD2 is a possible D gene (6 bases). The germline CDR1 and CDR2 sequences are SGHRS and YFSETQ. The CDR3 has 14 residues. Trimming took off 1 base at V and 4 bases at J, with 10 bases between the two ends. In nucleotides, the CDR3 is TGCGCCAGCAGCTTGAGGAGGGTCGCAGATACGCAGTATTTT. Encoded protein: CASSLRRVADTQYF.

The rearrangement joins TRBV30 to TRBJ1-2; no reliable D call. The CDR3 spans 13 residues. Trimming cost V 0 bases and J 6 bases, with 11 bases left between them. Germline V gives CDR1 GTSNPN, CDR2 SVGIG (reference sequence). For the CDR3, the DNA is TGTGCCTGGAGTGTACGGGGTAGGCATGGCTACACCTTC. This sequence encodes CAWSVRGRHGYTF. The full variable domain, completed using reference TRBV30 and TRBJ1-2, is SQTIHQWPATLVQPVGSPLSLECTVEGTSNPNLYWYRQAAGRGLQLLFYSVGIGQISSEVPQNLSASRPQDRQFILSSKKLLLSDSGFYLCAWSVRGRHGYTFGSGTRLTVV.

This clone is a singleton in its sample. This sequence joins TRBV28 and TRBJ1-2, with TRBD1 as a possible D gene (5 bases). Germline V gene sequence: CDR1 MDHEN, CDR2 SYDVKM. CDR3 size: 14 residues. V lost 7 bases and J 8 bases, leaving 20 bases between the germline ends. Written as DNA, the CDR3 is TGTGCCAGCACTCGACACCCCCAGGGTTCGGGCTACACCTTC. Amino acid sequence: CASTRHPQGSGYTF.

This sequence joins TRBV6-6 and TRBJ1-4; the D gene is possibly TRBD1 (6 bases). The CDR3 is 12 amino acids. CDR1 and CDR2 from the germline V gene are MNHNY and SVGAGI (reference sequence). The germline V and J ends were trimmed by 2 bases and 16 bases, with 14 bases remaining between them. The CDR3 DNA reads as TGTGCCAGCAGTTACGGGGGCGCTCGTCAGTTTTTT. Amino acid sequence: CASSYGGARQFF.

This clone has only one observation. This chain connects TRBV5-6 to TRBJ2-2; D is uncertain. Germline V lookup: CDR1 SGHDT, CDR2 YYEEEE. The ends were cut back, 0 bases at V and 4 bases at J, with 13 bases in the middle. CDR3 length: 16 amino acids. The CDR3 sequence is CASSLVVAEPTGELFF. The CDR3 bases are TGTGCCAGCAGCTTGGTCGTTGCGGAACCCACCGGGGAGCTGTTTTTT.

This chain joins TRBV28 and TRBJ2-3, with D hard to call. The CDR3 is 11 amino acids. V was shortened by 8 bases and J by 5 bases, with 8 bases between the two germline ends. Germline V gives CDR1 MDHEN, CDR2 SYDVKM. CDR3 protein: CASQARDTQYF. CDR3 nucleotide sequence: TGTGCCAGCCAGGCCCGAGATACGCAGTATTTT. The entire variable domain, with the rest obtained from reference TRBV28 and TRBJ2-3, is as follows: DVKVTQSSRYLVKRTGEKVFLECVQDMDHENMFWYRQDPGLGLRLIYFSYDVKMKEKGDIPEGYSVSREKKERFSLILESASTNQTSMYLCASQARDTQYFGPGTRLTVL.

The V call is TRBV5-1, the J call TRBJ2-5; TRBD2 matches 8 bases. CDR3 length equals 15 residues. The trim removed 6 bases at V and 2 bases at J, leaving 9 bases unmatched. Germline V lookup: CDR1 SGHRS, CDR2 YFSETQ. The CDR3 here is CASTRVAGPQETQYF. The CDR3 bases are TGCGCCAGCACCCGAGTAGCGGGACCGCAAGAGACCCAGTACTTC.

V gene TRBV6-1 combines with J gene TRBJ2-7; D not resolved. The CDR3 totals 14 residues. CDR1 MNHNS and CDR2 SASEGT come from the germline V gene. Trimming shortened V by 4 bases and J by 1 base, and 11 bases separated the two germline ends. The DNA for the CDR3 is TGTGCCAGCAGTGTCGCGGACGGGTCCTACGAGCAGTACTTC. Protein product: CASSVADGSYEQYF.

CDR3 in amino acids: CASSLERGPDTQYF. The CDR3 coding sequence is TGTGCCAGCAGCCTGGAGCGGGGTCCAGATACGCAGTATTTT. V usage is TRBV7-2 and J usage is TRBJ2-3; TRBD2 matches 7 bases. The CDR3 totals 14 residues. Germline V gene sequence: CDR1 SGHTA, CDR2 FQGNSA. V lost 5 bases to trimming and J lost 4 bases; unmatched junction nucleotides: 6. Full variable domain (rest looked up from reference TRBV7-2 and TRBJ2-3): GAGVSQSPSNKVTEKGKDVELRCDPISGHTALYWYRQSLGQGLEFLIYFQGNSAPDKSGLPSDRFSAERTGGSVSTLTIQRTQQEDSAVYLCASSLERGPDTQYFGPGTRLTVL.

This clone was observed a single time. DNA of the CDR3: TGTGCCAGCAGCAGACAGGCCGTCAGGGAGACCCAGTACTTC. Residues: CASSRQAVRETQYF. V gene TRBV6-1 combines with J gene TRBJ2-5; D might be TRBD1 (6 bases). CDR1 and CDR2 (germline): MNHNS, SASEGT. Trimming removed 6 bases from V and 5 bases from J, with 16 bases in between. The CDR3 is 14 residues long.